The present TCR beta chain was sequenced within a study of T cell repertoires in cytomegalovirus infection. J lost 1 base, V lost 2 bases, and 10 bases had no gene match. Looked up from germline, CDR1 is DFQATT and CDR2 is SNEGSKA (reference sequence). The CDR3 loop spans 17 amino acids. MiXCR, applied by TCRdb to the reads, yields one record per CDR3 protein. The table records 500,000 to 600,000 distinct CDR3 sequences, 16% of them present only once. The sample holds many counts of this clonotype. Sequencing was carried out using CD8+ T cells from PBMCs. The rearrangement links TRBV20-1 to TRBJ2-2; 7 nucleotides align to TRBD1. The sequence came from a human donor in good health (CMV status not recorded). Some clones in this sample may be carry-over from other donors' samples. CDR3 sequence reads: CSARTLGDRQNTGELFF. The CDR3 DNA follows: TGCAGTGCTAGAACCCTGGGGGACAGACAGAACACCGGGGAGCTGTTTTTT.